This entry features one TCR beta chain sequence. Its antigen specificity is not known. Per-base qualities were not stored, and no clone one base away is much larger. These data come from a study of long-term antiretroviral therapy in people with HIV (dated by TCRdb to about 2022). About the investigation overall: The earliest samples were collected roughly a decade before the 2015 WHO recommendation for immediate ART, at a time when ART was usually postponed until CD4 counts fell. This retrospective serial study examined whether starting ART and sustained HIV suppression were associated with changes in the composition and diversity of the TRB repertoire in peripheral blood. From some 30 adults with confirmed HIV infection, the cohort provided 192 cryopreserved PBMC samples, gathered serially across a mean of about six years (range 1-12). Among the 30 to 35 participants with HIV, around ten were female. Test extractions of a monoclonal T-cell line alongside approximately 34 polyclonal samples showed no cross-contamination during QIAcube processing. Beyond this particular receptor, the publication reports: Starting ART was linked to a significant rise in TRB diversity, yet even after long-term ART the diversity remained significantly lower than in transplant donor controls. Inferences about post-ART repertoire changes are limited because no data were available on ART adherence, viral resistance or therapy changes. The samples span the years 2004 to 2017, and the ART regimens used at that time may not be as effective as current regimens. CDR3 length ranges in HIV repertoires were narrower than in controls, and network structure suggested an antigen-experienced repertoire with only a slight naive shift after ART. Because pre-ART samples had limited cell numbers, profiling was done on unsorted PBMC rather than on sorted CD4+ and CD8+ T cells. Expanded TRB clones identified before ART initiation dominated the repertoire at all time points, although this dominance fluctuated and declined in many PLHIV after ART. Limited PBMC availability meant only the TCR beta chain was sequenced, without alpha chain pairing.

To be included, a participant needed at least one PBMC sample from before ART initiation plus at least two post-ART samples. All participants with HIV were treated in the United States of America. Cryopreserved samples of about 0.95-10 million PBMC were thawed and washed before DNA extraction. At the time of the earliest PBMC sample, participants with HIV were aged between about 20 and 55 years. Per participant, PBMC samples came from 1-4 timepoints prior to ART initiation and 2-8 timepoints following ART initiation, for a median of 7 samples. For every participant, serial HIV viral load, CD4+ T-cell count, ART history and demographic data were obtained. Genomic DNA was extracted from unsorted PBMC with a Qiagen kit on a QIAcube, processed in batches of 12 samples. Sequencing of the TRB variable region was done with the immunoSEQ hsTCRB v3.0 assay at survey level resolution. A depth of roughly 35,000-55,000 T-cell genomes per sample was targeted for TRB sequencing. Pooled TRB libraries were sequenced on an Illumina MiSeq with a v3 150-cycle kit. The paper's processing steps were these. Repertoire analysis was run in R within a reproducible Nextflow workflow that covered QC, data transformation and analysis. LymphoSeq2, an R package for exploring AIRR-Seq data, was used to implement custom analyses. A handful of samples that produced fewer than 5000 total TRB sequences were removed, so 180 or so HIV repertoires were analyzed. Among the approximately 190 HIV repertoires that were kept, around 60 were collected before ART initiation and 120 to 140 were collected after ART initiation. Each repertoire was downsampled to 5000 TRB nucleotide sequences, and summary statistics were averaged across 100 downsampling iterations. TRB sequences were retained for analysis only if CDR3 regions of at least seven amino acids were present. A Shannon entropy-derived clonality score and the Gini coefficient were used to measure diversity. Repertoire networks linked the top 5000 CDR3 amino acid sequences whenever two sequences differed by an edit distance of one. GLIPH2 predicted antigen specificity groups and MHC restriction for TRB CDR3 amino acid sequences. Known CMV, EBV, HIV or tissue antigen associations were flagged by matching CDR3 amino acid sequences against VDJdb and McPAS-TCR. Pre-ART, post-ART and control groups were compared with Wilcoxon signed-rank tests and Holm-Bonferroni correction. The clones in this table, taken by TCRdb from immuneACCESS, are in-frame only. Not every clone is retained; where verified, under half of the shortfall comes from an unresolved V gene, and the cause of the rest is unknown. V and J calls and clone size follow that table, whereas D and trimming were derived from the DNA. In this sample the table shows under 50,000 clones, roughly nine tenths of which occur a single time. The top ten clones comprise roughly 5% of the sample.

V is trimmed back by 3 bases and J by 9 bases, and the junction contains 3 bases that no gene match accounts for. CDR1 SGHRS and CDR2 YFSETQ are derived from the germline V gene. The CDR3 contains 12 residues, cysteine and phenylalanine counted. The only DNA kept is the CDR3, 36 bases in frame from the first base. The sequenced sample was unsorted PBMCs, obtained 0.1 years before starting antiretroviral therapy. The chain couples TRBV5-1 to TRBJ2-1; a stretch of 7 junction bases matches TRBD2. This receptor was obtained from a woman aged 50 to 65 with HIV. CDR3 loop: CASSSPGGEQFF. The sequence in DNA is TGCGCCAGCAGCTCGCCGGGGGGTGAGCAGTTCTTC.